This entry is about one T cell receptor beta chain. The sample holds one count of this clone. Its antigen has not been determined. No base quality values were provided; no much bigger clone lies one nucleotide off. The cohort was made up of 650 to 700 healthy bone marrow donors. At the time of sampling, all cohort members were nominally healthy, though unrecorded immune exposures were likely present. The donor tested CMV seronegative, placing the donor among the 352 seronegative members of the cohort. Each donor provided a peripheral blood sample, and peripheral blood mononuclear cells were used for TCR beta sequencing. The Qiagen DNeasy Blood Extraction Kit was used to extract genomic DNA from the blood cell samples. This entry belongs to a study of cytomegalovirus exposure and HLA in healthy donors (dated by TCRdb to about 2017). Study-wide context: An earlier analysis of some 550 of the donors reported more than 250 Gb of sequence data and around 120 million unique TCR beta sequences from about 200 million T cells. An earlier analysis of a few hundred of the donors applied high-throughput TCR beta sequencing to assess whether each TCR beta V gene segment acted as functional or pseudogenic. Roughly 5 DR-DQ haplotypes were treated as single units for association and clustering because of strong linkage in the cohort. The T cell repertoires of under 750 subjects were profiled by immunosequencing and related to cytomegalovirus serostatus. Among over 350 genotyped donors of the cohort, an average of about 240,000 unique TCR beta nucleotide sequences were sequenced per donor, about a sixth of them non-productive. The study combined high-throughput TCR immunosequencing, statistical association of individual TCRs with disease status, and machine learning to predict cytomegalovirus infection status. Rather than drawing on any new phenotypic data, the later analysis identified candidate immune exposures from TCR beta sequences and the way those sequences occurred across donors. A later genetic analysis took genome-wide SNP genotypes for about 60% of the roughly 670 donors and used that subset as a discovery cohort. A later analysis re-examined previously published TCR beta repertoires from roughly 720 donors and added high-resolution HLA genotyping to investigate patterns of TCR occurrence. All discovery cohort repertoires had been generated on a single sequencing platform. Class I and class II HLA loci were covered by the typing at four-digit resolution. An early release that covered some 630 HLA-typed donors contained about 300 gigabases of sequencing data and tens of millions of unique TCR sequences. The genetic ancestry cluster associated with self-reported Caucasian donors included over 65% of the 398 genotyped donors. Besides the first cohort of roughly 640 subjects, a separate validation cohort made up of around 120 different subjects was used. The study was designed to test whether signatures of past pathogen exposure could be identified by cataloging public T cell receptors. Donor age, sex, ethnicity and CMV serostatus were compiled alongside the repertoire data. The number of donors typed differed by locus, with 629-630 for A, B, C, DRB1 and DQB1, 522 for DQA1, 600 to 610 for DPA1, and approximately 470 for DPB1.

The paper as a whole reports these results and caveats: Because the 87-base-pair reads could not distinguish some IMGT-functional V segments, including TRBV6-2 and TRBV6-3, those segments were excluded. A further reported finding was that TCR beta sequences accurately predicted the HLA-A and HLA-B alleles for most subjects in the first cohort. Over 15 rarely observed V segments, including chromosome 9 orphons, were excluded from the earlier analysis of a few hundred of the donors because counts were too low. Strong co-occurrence of HLA alleles, especially DR and DQ, made assigning TCR associations to individual alleles difficult. CMV serostatus was the only immune exposure information available for the cohort. In this cohort, only TCR beta chains were sequenced, and detectable features were limited by the absence of alpha or paired-chain data. At a false discovery rate of 0.05, a later analysis linked some 18,000 TCR beta sequences to specific HLA alleles. A later genetic analysis reported fewer N-insertions in productive TCRs among donors in an Asian-associated ancestry cluster than the roughly 640-donor mean. A cluster of highly shared sequence variants was judged likely to be a technical artifact of the sequencing pipeline. Presence/absence analyses assumed roughly uniform sequencing depth across donors, an assumption that may not hold. Cytomegalovirus status was reported to be diagnosed by the classifier with high specificity and sensitivity in both the original and validation cohorts. The study listed over 150 TCR beta chains as associated with cytomegalovirus. In a later analysis, the rate of TCR association differed among HLA loci, with DRB1 alleles having the most associated TCRs and HLA-C alleles having the fewest. In an earlier analysis of some 550 of the donors, most TCR beta V segments were observed in productive rearrangements about 90% or about 30% of the time, broadly matching IMGT annotations. Because HLA typing was missing for some donors at each locus, association tests included only the typed subset. Most CMV-associated TCR beta chains appeared to be HLA-restricted in a later analysis, and the HLA associations seemed to be driven largely by CMV exposure. It was suggested by the authors that the approach could potentially be generalized to other disease states and immunological phenotypes. A few of the identified cytomegalovirus-associated TCR beta chains were confirmed in vitro to be specific for cytomegalovirus antigens. In a later analysis, several top co-occurrence clusters were reported to appear linked to parvovirus B19, influenza, CMV and Epstein-Barr virus. While some public TCRs were present in many individuals, most TCR sequences turned up only very rarely across donors. V-gene and J-gene trimming of TCR beta chains was associated with a missense DCLRE1C variant in a later genetic analysis, and the association was replicated in an independent cohort. Linkage disequilibrium might explain the correlated functional status among segregating V segments, but an unknown experimental factor could not be ruled out. Compared with equally common non-associated chains, HLA-associated TCR beta chains in a later analysis were more clonally expanded and had lower generation probabilities.

Compared with germline, V lacks 4 bases and J lacks 7 bases; bases without a gene match: 2. Counted from cysteine to phenylalanine, this CDR3 has 13 amino acids. Only CDR3 DNA remains: 39 bases, in frame from the first base. The germline V gene encodes CDR1 ENHRY and CDR2 SYGVKD. The receptor library was made with the immunoSEQ multiplex PCR assay. The multiplex PCR relied on a mix of 60 forward primers for TCR Vbeta segments and 13 reverse primers for TCR Jbeta segments. The CDR3 region of rearranged TCR beta genes was amplified from genomic DNA with a multiplex PCR assay. On the Illumina HiSeq System, the amplified TCR beta libraries were sequenced as 87-base-pair reads. Turning to the authors' computational methods: A later analysis counted approximately 76 million unique TCR beta chains across the 550 to 750 repertoires, and some 11 million of these chains were shared by at least two donors. To remove PCR and sequencing errors, raw reads were error-corrected and collapsed into unique sequences using a nearest-neighbor algorithm that merged closely related sequences. Alignment of CDR3 sequences to IMGT reference sequences was used to assign V, D and J gene segments. Each retained sequence needed at least a six-nucleotide match to both a V gene segment and a J gene segment. A rearrangement counted as productive if the CDR3 had no stop codons and remained in frame with V and J, and every other rearrangement counted as non-productive. CDR3 was defined according to IMGT convention as the region running from the second conserved V-encoded cysteine to the conserved J-encoded phenylalanine. The earlier analysis of about 590 of the donors excluded sequences that lacked an unambiguous match to a single V gene segment. In an earlier analysis of about 590 of the donors, a V segment was called functional when productive rearrangements were above 56.7%, and segregating when the standard deviation between donors exceeded 5%. A statistical classification framework was developed to diagnose cytomegalovirus status using the catalog of TCR beta chain sequences. In a later analysis, V and J genes were assigned by comparing TCR nucleotide sequences against IMGT/GENE-DB human TR gene sequences. Using the TCRdist pipeline, a later analysis assigned CDR3 sequences along with most-parsimonious VDJ recombination scenarios. In a later analysis, each TCR beta chain was defined by its CDR3 amino acid sequence together with its V-gene family, and reads without a unique V-gene family were excluded. As a way to deal with suspected cross-contamination and a sequencing artifact, a later analysis dropped hundreds of nucleotide sequences that were highly shared and had low generation probability. A later analysis calculated a clonal expansion index for each public chain from normalized within-repertoire ranks of inferred template counts. In a later analysis, generation probabilities were computed with a VDJ recombination model fitted to out-of-frame rearrangements, and the resulting probabilities were checked against IGoR. A later analysis scored TCR-TCR, TCR-HLA and TCR-CMV co-occurrence with hypergeometric tests, applying a repertoire-size bias correction to TCR pairs. To estimate false discovery rates, a later analysis permuted the HLA or CMV assignments 20 times. A later analysis grouped co-occurring TCRs with DBSCAN, adding TCRdist sequence similarity when clustering within HLA-allele-positive subsets. Co-occurrence clustering excluded repertoires with fewer than 30,000 or more than 120,000 public chains, plus five with anomalous nucleotide sharing. The table was pulled from immuneACCESS by TCRdb, which kept in-frame rearrangements only. Such tables lose some clones; where checked, under half of the loss comes from unresolved V genes, and the rest has no known cause. The V and J calls and clone size come from that table; D and trimming were worked out from the DNA. Here the sample has about 170,000 clones; 75% to 90% occur a single time. In total, the top ten clones hold under 3% of the sample.

Sequenced: PBMCs. Here the chain combines TRBV10-3 and TRBJ1-5; a stretch of 9 junction bases matches TRBD1. The source is a male donor in good health and CMV-seronegative. The nucleotides read TGTGCCATCAGTGGACAGGGGGAACAGCCCCAGCATTTT. Its protein reads: CAISGQGEQPQHF.